Shown below are 26 T cell receptor beta chains from a single sample sequenced in a study of prognosis after radiotherapy for stage I lung cancer. Genomic DNA served as the source from which two-round multiplex PCR generated TCR beta CDR3 amplicons. Used in first-round PCR were primers specific to each TRBV and TRBJ gene. TCRdb re-derived calls from the multiplex PCR reads in MiXCR, one entry per CDR3 protein. The sample records approximately 20,000 distinct CDR3 sequences, approximately 28% being singletons. The sequencing used PBMCs, collected before or after stereotactic body radiation therapy (not recorded which). The receptors shown here come from a donor over 45 with non-small cell lung cancer.

Turning to this clonotype: A far larger clone is one nucleotide away, so this likely arose from a read error. The rearrangement links TRBV6-1 to TRBJ2-7; 9 nucleotides match TRBD2. Germline V gene lookup returns CDR1 MNHNS and CDR2 SASEGT. The CDR3 has 15 amino acids. DNA for the CDR3: TGTGCCAGCAGTTATGGGAGGCTAGCGGGAAACGATCAGTACTTC. It yields the protein CASSYGRLAGNDQYF.

This clonotype came up many times. The chain carries TRBV30 and TRBJ1-1; D is unclear. Trimming took off 7 bases at V and 3 bases at J, with 12 bases between the two ends. The CDR3 spans 12 residues. CDR1 GTSNPN and CDR2 SVGIG come from the germline V gene (reference sequence). The CDR3 loop reads CAYEEEDTEAFF. The CDR3, as DNA: TGTGCCTATGAGGAGGAGGACACTGAAGCTTTCTTT. Looking up the rest from reference TRBV30 and TRBJ1-1 gives the full variable domain: SQTIHQWPATLVQPVGSPLSLECTVEGTSNPNLYWYRQAAGRGLQLLFYSVGIGQISSEVPQNLSASRPQDRQFILSSKKLLLSDSGFYLCAYEEEDTEAFFGQGTRLTVV.

This clonotype has ten or more counts. The chain combines TRBV20-1 with TRBJ2-1; D is unresolved. V shed 5 bases and J shed 0 bases, with 17 bases lying between them. This CDR3 region has 16 residues. Per germline, CDR1 DFQATT and CDR2 SNEGSKA (reference sequence). The chain's CDR3 is CSAPLRLGSSYNEQFF. The CDR3 nucleotides read TGCAGTGCTCCCCTGAGGCTGGGCAGCTCCTACAATGAGCAGTTCTTC.

Many counts were recorded for this clonotype. The chain has TRBV5-6 and TRBJ2-2, with 12 bases fitting TRBD1. This CDR3 is 14 amino acids long. Germline V gene data show CDR1 as SGHDT and CDR2 as YYEEEE. V lost 3 bases to trimming and J lost 7 bases; unmatched junction nucleotides: 1. The CDR3: CASSWDRGLGELFF. CDR3 bases: TGTGCCAGCAGCTGGGACAGGGGGCTCGGGGAGCTGTTTTTT.

This clonotype was seen repeatedly, ten times or more. The rearrangement links TRBV6-1 to TRBJ1-2; tentatively, D is TRBD1 (6 bases). Per the germline V gene, CDR1 is MNHNS and CDR2 is SASEGT. Trimming removed 3 bases at V and 4 bases at J, with 9 bases between. The CDR3 has 13 residues. CDR3 in amino acids: CASSEDRRYGYTF. The DNA of the CDR3 is TGTGCCAGCAGTGAGGACAGACGCTATGGCTACACCTTC.

In this sample, this clonotype turned up many times. The chain combines TRBV5-5 with TRBJ2-7; 11 nucleotides align to TRBD1. The CDR3 totals 15 residues. Germline CDR1 SGHKS, CDR2 YYEKEE (reference sequence). With 4 bases clipped from V and 3 bases from J, the junction kept 6 bases outside the gene matches. The CDR3 loop reads CASSNPGQGVYEQYF. In nucleotides, the CDR3 is TGTGCCAGCAGCAATCCGGGACAGGGGGTCTACGAGCAGTACTTC.

This clonotype was seen many times. The chain couples TRBV18 to TRBJ2-7; TRBD2 is a possible D gene (7 bases). CDR3 length equals 16 residues. The germline CDR1 and CDR2 sequences are KGHSH and LQKENI. The V and J ends lost 0 bases and 2 bases respectively, with 14 bases between them. CDR3 in DNA: TGTGCCAGCTCACCACCGGGGGGGGGCCGAACCTACGAGCAGTACTTC. It encodes CASSPPGGGRTYEQYF.

By share, this clonotype counts as medium-sized. At one end the junction does not follow the germline gene, possibly because of a read error. The chain uses TRBV2 and TRBJ2-1; 11 positions agree with TRBD2. CDR3 length: 16 residues. Germline V CDR1 and CDR2: SNHLY, FYNNEI. CDR3: CASSDGSGRAYDEQFF. The CDR3 region has the DNA TGTGCCAGCAGTGATGGTAGCGGGAGGGCCTACGATGAGCAGTTCTTC.

This clonotype was seen many times. The chain combines TRBV30 with TRBJ1-3, with TRBD1 matching over 7 bases. CDR1 GTSNPN and CDR2 SVGIG come from the germline V gene (reference sequence). Trimming at V came to 2 bases and at J to 3 bases, leaving 7 bases not matched to a gene. The CDR3 extends over 15 amino acids. Here the CDR3 DNA reads TGTGCCTGGAGTCCTACAGACAGGGTTGGAAACACCATATATTTT. Translated: CAWSPTDRVGNTIYF.

This clonotype was observed at least ten times. The J gene is TRBJ1-2, the V gene TRBV5-1; 9 bases map to TRBD1. Unmatched junction bases numbered 10, after V lost 3 bases and J lost 4 bases. The CDR3 runs to 16 residues. Germline values: CDR1 SGHRS, CDR2 YFSETQ. The CDR3 nucleotides read TGCGCCAGCAGCTCCAATCCGGGACAGGGATCCTATGGCTACACCTTC. This gives the protein CASSSNPGQGSYGYTF.

There are many counts of this clonotype. V and J are TRBV18 and TRBJ1-5; a possible D gene is TRBD1 (5 bases). CDR1 and CDR2 (germline): KGHSH, LQKENI. The CDR3 covers 14 residues. V shed 5 bases and J shed 0 bases, with 8 bases lying between them. CDR3 residues: CASSLQDSNQPQHF. CDR3 bases: TGTGCCAGCTCATTACAGGATAGCAATCAGCCCCAGCATTTT.

A remark on this clonotype: A read error may account for a junction end that differs from germline. CDR3 loop: CASSGRTEGKNYGYAF. CDR3 DNA sequence: TGTGCCAGTAGTGGACGGACGGAAGGAAAAAACTATGGCTACGCCTTT. The genes are TRBV19 and TRBJ1-2, with D unclear. Germline V lookup: CDR1 LNHDA, CDR2 SQIVND (reference sequence). CDR3 length equals 16 residues.

Many counts were recorded for this clonotype. The V and J genes are TRBV2 and TRBJ2-7, with no clear D. This CDR3 contains 13 residues. Germline loops: CDR1 SNHLY, CDR2 FYNNEI. The ends were cut back, 4 bases at V and 6 bases at J, with 13 bases in the middle. For the CDR3, the DNA is TGTGCCAGCAGTGCCACGGGCGACTCCGAGCAGTACTTC. Translated: CASSATGDSEQYF.

This clonotype was observed many times. The V and J genes are TRBV6-2 or TRBV6-3 and TRBJ2-7; 8 bases align to TRBD2. With V trimmed by 2 bases and J by 3 bases, 6 bases remained unmatched. The CDR3 is 15 residues long. Looked up from germline, CDR1 is MNHEY and CDR2 is SVGEGT. The CDR3 sequence: CASSYGLAGGYEQYF. DNA of the CDR3: TGTGCCAGCAGTTACGGGCTAGCGGGCGGCTACGAGCAGTACTTC.

This clonotype showed up just a few times. Just one base apart from a much larger clone, this may be a read error. The chain links TRBV5-6 to TRBJ1-2; a possible D gene is TRBD1 (5 bases). V dropped 4 bases and J dropped 6 bases, with 16 bases sitting between them. The CDR3 extends over 14 amino acids. In germline, CDR1 is SGHDT, CDR2 YYEEEE. This CDR3 is CASSPGPRSDGYTF. CDR3 DNA: TGTGCCAGCAGCCCGGGGCCGAGATCAGATGGCTACACCTTC.

In the case of this clonotype: Its ends do not fully match the called genes, so a read error is possible. The chain is built from TRBV19 and TRBJ1-4; 7 bases are shared with TRBD1. CDR1 and CDR2 from the germline V gene are LNHDA and SQIVND (reference sequence). The CDR3 covers 14 residues. The CDR3 protein is CASSIGTGDENLFF. In nucleotides, the CDR3 is TGTGCCAGTAGTATAGGGACAGGTGACGAAAATCTGTTTTTT.

Concerning this clonotype: At one of its ends the junction is not consistent with the germline gene, which may arise from a read error. The chain recombines TRBV15 with TRBJ2-7; possible D gene TRBD2, 6 bases. The V gene's germline CDR1 is LNHNV and CDR2 YYDKDF (reference sequence). The CDR3 totals 17 residues. CDR3 residues: CATNRVLRDPSSYEHYF. DNA for the CDR3: TGTGCCACCAACAGAGTATTGCGGGACCCCAGCTCCTACGAGCACTACTTC.

This clonotype was recorded many times. The rearrangement uses TRBV4-3 and TRBJ2-2; TRBD2 matches at 9 bases. CDR1 and CDR2 from the germline V gene are LGHNA and YSLEER. The ends lost 6 bases at V and 5 bases at J; junction bases unmatched: 10. The CDR3 is made up of 16 amino acids. The chain's CDR3 is CASRWDAGGETGELFF. The DNA of the CDR3 is TGCGCCAGCAGGTGGGACGCGGGAGGGGAAACCGGGGAGCTGTTTTTT.

This clonotype rates as large. The chain combines TRBV3-1 with TRBJ2-7; D unclear. The CDR3 spans 13 residues. The V end was cut by 3 bases, the J end by 6 bases, with 12 bases between. The germline V gene has CDR1 LGHDT and CDR2 YNNKEL (reference sequence). The CDR3 coding sequence is TGTGCCAGCAGCCAGTCTATCCTCCCCGAGCAGTACTTC. This gives the protein CASSQSILPEQYF.

This clonotype was picked up many times. The chain recombines TRBV6-2 or TRBV6-3 with TRBJ1-5, with a weak D call TRBD1 (5 bases). This CDR3 has 14 amino acids. Germline V gene data show CDR1 as MNHEY and CDR2 as SVGEGT. Trimming took 5 bases from V and 6 from J, leaving 14 bases between them. The DNA of the CDR3 is TGTGCCAGCAGTGGGGCGGGGAGGTTTCAGCCCCAGCATTTT. It specifies CASSGAGRFQPQHF.

This clonotype was seen many times. This rearrangement joins TRBV7-2 to TRBJ2-7; TRBD2 matches 12 bases. V lost 6 bases and J lost 5; bases outside the gene matches: 11. CDR1 and CDR2 from the germline V gene are SGHTA and FQGNSA. The CDR3 totals 16 residues. The CDR3: CASSILAGGPTDEQYF. As DNA, the CDR3 is TGTGCCAGCAGTATCCTAGCGGGAGGGCCGACGGACGAGCAGTACTTC. The whole variable domain, filled in from reference TRBV7-2 and TRBJ2-7, reads GAGVSQSPSNKVTEKGKDVELRCDPISGHTALYWYRQSLGQGLEFLIYFQGNSAPDKSGLPSDRFSAERTGGSVSTLTIQRTQQEDSAVYLCASSILAGGPTDEQYFGPGTRLTVT.

By sample fraction, this clonotype is medium-sized. This chain uses TRBV4-1 with TRBJ2-7; tentatively, D is TRBD1 (6 bases). Per germline, CDR1 MGHRA and CDR2 YSYEKL. V gave up 4 bases and J gave up 2 bases, with 9 bases separating them. This CDR3 region has 13 residues. The CDR3 DNA reads TGCGCCAGCAGCCGGACAGCCACCTACGAGCAGTACTTC. Translation gives CASSRTATYEQYF.

Many counts were recorded for this clonotype. The chain has TRBV28 and TRBJ2-3; D gene unclear. This CDR3 comprises 13 residues. Germline V gives CDR1 MDHEN, CDR2 SYDVKM. The V and J ends lost 7 bases and 0 bases respectively, with 8 bases between them. CDR3 protein: CASTRPSTDTQYF. The DNA of the CDR3 is TGTGCCAGCACCCGACCGAGCACAGATACGCAGTATTTT. Supplemented by reference TRBV28 and TRBJ2-3, the full variable domain reads DVKVTQSSRYLVKRTGEKVFLECVQDMDHENMFWYRQDPGLGLRLIYFSYDVKMKEKGDIPEGYSVSREKKERFSLILESASTNQTSMYLCASTRPSTDTQYFGPGTRLTVL.

The chain recombines TRBV6-1 with TRBJ1-2, with D perhaps TRBD1 (6 bases). This CDR3 region has 12 residues. CDR1 is MNHNS, CDR2 SASEGT, per germline. CDR3 sequence: CVSNRVVYGYTF. The CDR3 bases are TGTGTCAGTAACAGGGTCGTCTATGGCTACACCTTC.

The V call is TRBV28, the J call TRBJ1-6; a possible D gene is TRBD1 (6 bases). The V end lost 9 bases, the J end lost 6 bases, and 15 bases lay between the germline ends. The CDR3 is 14 amino acids. Germline V CDR1 and CDR2: MDHEN, SYDVKM. CDR3 region: CARATGSVNSPLHF. CDR3 coding DNA: TGTGCCAGGGCCACAGGGTCAGTTAATTCACCCCTCCACTTT.

The chain is built from TRBV20-1 and TRBJ2-3; D gene ambiguous. CDR3 size: 16 residues. V gave up 0 bases and J gave up 3 bases, with 16 bases separating them. The germline V gene encodes CDR1 DFQATT and CDR2 SNEGSKA (reference sequence). CDR3 sequence reads: CSAREPVNGPTDTQYF. The CDR3 nucleotides read TGCAGTGCTAGAGAGCCAGTTAATGGTCCGACAGATACGCAGTATTTT.